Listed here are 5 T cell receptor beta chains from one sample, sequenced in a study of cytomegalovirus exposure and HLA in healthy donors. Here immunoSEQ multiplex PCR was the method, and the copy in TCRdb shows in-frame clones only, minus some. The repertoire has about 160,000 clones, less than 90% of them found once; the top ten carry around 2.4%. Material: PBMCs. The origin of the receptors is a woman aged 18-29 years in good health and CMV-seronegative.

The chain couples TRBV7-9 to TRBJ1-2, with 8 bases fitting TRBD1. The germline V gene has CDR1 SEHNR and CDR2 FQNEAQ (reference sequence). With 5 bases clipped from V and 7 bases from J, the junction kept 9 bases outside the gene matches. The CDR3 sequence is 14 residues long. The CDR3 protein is CASSRRQGLAGYTF. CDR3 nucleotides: TGTGCCAGCAGCCGCAGACAGGGGTTGGCTGGCTACACCTTC.

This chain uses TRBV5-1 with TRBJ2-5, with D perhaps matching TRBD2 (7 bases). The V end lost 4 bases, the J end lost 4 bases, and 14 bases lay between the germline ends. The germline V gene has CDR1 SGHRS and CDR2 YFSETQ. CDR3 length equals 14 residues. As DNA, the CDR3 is TGCGCCAGCAGCCCCGGGGGGCCGGGAGAGACCCAGTACTTC. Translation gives CASSPGGPGETQYF.

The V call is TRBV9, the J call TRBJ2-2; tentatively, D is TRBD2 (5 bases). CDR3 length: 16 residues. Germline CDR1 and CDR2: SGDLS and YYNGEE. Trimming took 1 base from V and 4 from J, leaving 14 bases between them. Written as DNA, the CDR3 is TGTGCCAGCAGCGTACGCGGACGGGAAGGCACCGGGGAGCTGTTTTTT. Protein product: CASSVRGREGTGELFF.

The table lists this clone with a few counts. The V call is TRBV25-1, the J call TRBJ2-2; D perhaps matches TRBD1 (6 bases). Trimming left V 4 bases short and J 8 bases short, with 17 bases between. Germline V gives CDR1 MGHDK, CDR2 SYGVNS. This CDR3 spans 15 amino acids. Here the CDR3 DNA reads TGTGCCAGCAGTGCCCCCGGACAGAGTTGGGGGGAGCTGTTTTTT. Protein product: CASSAPGQSWGELFF. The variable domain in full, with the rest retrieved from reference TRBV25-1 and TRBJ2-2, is EADIYQTPRYLVIGTGKKITLECSQTMGHDKMYWYQQDPGMELHLIHYSYGVNSTEKGDLSSESTVSRIRTEHFPLTLESARPSHTSQYLCASSAPGQSWGELFFGEGSRLTVL.

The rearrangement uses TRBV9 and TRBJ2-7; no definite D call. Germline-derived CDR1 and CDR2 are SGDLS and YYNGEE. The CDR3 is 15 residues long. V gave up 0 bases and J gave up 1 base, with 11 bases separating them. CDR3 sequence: CASSVGPGPSYEQYF. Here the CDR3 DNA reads TGTGCCAGCAGCGTAGGCCCAGGCCCATCCTACGAGCAGTACTTC. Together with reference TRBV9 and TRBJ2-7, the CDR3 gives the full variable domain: DSGVTQTPKHLITATGQRVTLRCSPRSGDLSVYWYQQSLDQGLQFLIQYYNGEERAKGNILERFSAQQFPDLHSELNLSSLELGDSALYFCASSVGPGPSYEQYFGPGTRLTVT.